Listed below are T cell receptor beta chains from one sample, sequenced in a study of CD8+CD57+ T cells in acquired aplastic anemia. From the reads, TCRdb called clonotypes with MiXCR, one entry per CDR3 protein. Altogether around 190,000 distinct CDR3 sequences are present, around half being singletons, with the ten largest covering 15% to 20%. The sample comprised sorted CD4+, CD8+, or CD8+CD57+ T cells (not recorded which) from PBMCs. All receptors derive from a human donor in good health, serving as a control. CDR3s include the opening cysteine and the closing phenylalanine or tryptophan. D genes are given only for firm matches. The size of a clone is reported for some rows only, either as once, few or many, or as a class for expanded clones.

j_call	clone_size	v_call	d_call	cdr3_nt	cdr3_aa
TRBJ1-4	-	TRBV14	-	TGCGCCAGCAGCCCCGGGGCGTATGAAAAACTGTTTTTT	CASSPGAYEKLFF
TRBJ2-1	-	TRBV24-1	-	TGTGCCACCAGTGATCGGACCTTGGCCAATGAGCAGTTCTTC	CATSDRTLANEQFF
TRBJ2-1	-	TRBV24-1	TRBD1	TGTGCCACCAGTGGGACAGGAGGAAATGAGCAGTTCTTC	CATSGTGGNEQFF
TRBJ1-6	many	TRBV20-1	TRBD1	TGCAGTGCTAGAGATCCCCGGACAGGCTCCTATAATTCACCCCTCCACTTT	CSARDPRTGSYNSPLHF
TRBJ2-7	many	TRBV7-9	-	TGTGCCAGCAGCTTACTCGGGGTCTACGAGCAGTACTTC	CASSLLGVYEQYF
TRBJ1-3	-	TRBV30	TRBD1	TGTGCCTCAAGAGGGGGCGGCGGAAACACCATATATTTT	CASRGGGGNTIYF
TRBJ2-5	many	TRBV12-3/TRBV12-4	TRBD2	TGTGCCAGCAGTCCCTACTATAGCGGGGGGCTCCAAGAGACCCAGTACTTC	CASSPYYSGGLQETQYF
TRBJ2-3	many	TRBV29-1	TRBD1	TGCAGCGTAGTTCCGGGACAGGGGCTCCAGTGGAGGCAGTATTTT	CSVVPGQGLQWRQYF
TRBJ1-1	-	TRBV7-2	-	TGTGCCAGCAGCTTAGCGGAAGACAGGCCTGAAGGGGAAGCTTTCTTT	CASSLAEDRPEGEAFF
TRBJ1-6	many	TRBV20-1	-	TGCAGTGCTAGGATTCCGACGAATTCACCCCTCCACTTT	CSARIPTNSPLHF
TRBJ1-2	many	TRBV11-2	TRBD1	TGTGCCAGCAGCATAAATTTCGGACAGGGAAACTATGGCTACACCTTC	CASSINFGQGNYGYTF
TRBJ1-5	-	TRBV19	-	TGTGCCAGTAGGGCAGGGGCGGTTCCCCAGCATTTT	CASRAGAVPQHF
TRBJ1-2	many	TRBV2	-	TGTGCCAGCACTGATCGAGACTCCAACTATGGCTACACCTTC	CASTDRDSNYGYTF
TRBJ1-6	many	TRBV20-1	TRBD1	TGCAGTGCTAGAGATGGGGGGACAGGGGGTACAAGCTCCTATAATTCACCCCTCCACTTT	CSARDGGTGGTSSYNSPLHF
TRBJ2-7	-	TRBV5-1	-	TGCGCCAGCAGCTTGACAGGGCTCGACTACGAGCAGTACTTC	CASSLTGLDYEQYF
TRBJ1-4	-	TRBV6-6	-	TGTGCCAGCAGTTACACAGATAATGAAAAACTGTTTTTT	CASSYTDNEKLFF
TRBJ1-2	many	TRBV24-1	-	TGTGCCACGAGTACAGGGACCTACTATGGCTACACCTTC	CATSTGTYYGYTF
TRBJ2-1	-	TRBV7-2	-	TGTGCCAGCAGCTTAGAGGCATGGGGGTCTTACAATGAGCAGTTCTTC	CASSLEAWGSYNEQFF
TRBJ1-1	many	TRBV6-2/TRBV6-3	-	TGTGCCAGTGCCAGGGCATGGGCTGAAGCTTTCTTT	CASARAWAEAFF
TRBJ1-6	many	TRBV19	-	TGTGCCAGTAGTATCGGGGGTAGCAATTCACCCCTCCACTTT	CASSIGGSNSPLHF
TRBJ2-2	-	TRBV15	-	TGTGCCACCAGCAGAGAGGCGGAAGAGAACACCGGGGAGCTGTTTTTT	CATSREAEENTGELFF
TRBJ2-7	many	TRBV6-5	TRBD1	TGTGCCAGCAGGACGGGGGACAGGGTATACGAGCAGTACTTC	CASRTGDRVYEQYF
TRBJ1-2	-	TRBV20-1	-	TGCAGTGCTAGACCAGGGGTTGGCTACACCTTC	CSARPGVGYTF
TRBJ2-3	-	TRBV6-4	TRBD2	TGTGCCAGCAGTGAGGGACTAGCGGGAGATACGCAGTATTTT	CASSEGLAGDTQYF
TRBJ1-4	few	TRBV6-6	TRBD1	TGTGCCAGCAGTTACCTGGGACAGGGAGTCCGCACTAATGAAAAACTGTTTTTT	CASSYLGQGVRTNEKLFF
TRBJ1-6	few	TRBV9	-	TGTGCCAGCAGCGTAATGGGGAATTCACCCCTCCACTTT	CASSVMGNSPLHF
TRBJ2-7	-	TRBV25-1	TRBD1	TGTGCCAGCAGTGAATCCGGGACAGGGGGCTACGAGCAGTACTTC	CASSESGTGGYEQYF
TRBJ2-1	-	TRBV7-9	TRBD1	TGTGCCAGCAGCGTATACACGGGACAGGCTTTGGGTGAGCAGTTCTTC	CASSVYTGQALGEQFF
TRBJ1-2	-	TRBV5-1	-	TGCGCCAGCAGTTCAGCTGCGGATGGCTACACCTTC	CASSSAADGYTF
TRBJ1-2	-	TRBV29-1	-	TGCAGCGTTGAACAGGGAGGCTACACCTTC	CSVEQGGYTF
TRBJ2-7	-	TRBV9	TRBD1	TGTGCCAGCAGCGGCGAGGGAGGACAGGGGCCAGGAGAGCAGTACTTC	CASSGEGGQGPGEQYF
TRBJ2-5	many	TRBV5-6	TRBD1	TGTGCCAGCAGCTTGGGACAGGGGGCATCGGAGACCCAGTACTTC	CASSLGQGASETQYF
TRBJ2-1	-	TRBV20-1	TRBD2	TGCAGTGCTAGAGGTCCTAGCGGCGACAATGAGCAGTTCTTC	CSARGPSGDNEQFF
TRBJ2-5	-	TRBV10-3	TRBD2	TGTGTCATCAGTCCCGGCTTCGGGGGGGAAGAGACCCAGTACTTC	CVISPGFGGEETQYF
TRBJ1-5	-	TRBV9	-	TGTGCCAGCAGCGTATCCTTGGGGGATCAGCCCCAGCATTTT	CASSVSLGDQPQHF
TRBJ2-7	many	TRBV5-1	-	TGCGCCAGCAGCTTGTGGGACAACTCCTACGAGCAGTACTTC	CASSLWDNSYEQYF
TRBJ2-5	many	TRBV7-7	-	TGTGCTAGCAGCTTAGATAGTATCGAGACCCAGTACTTC	CASSLDSIETQYF
TRBJ2-3	-	TRBV9	TRBD2	TGTGCTAGCAGCGGGGGGGGGGCGGGGGGGGGCACAGATACGCAGTATTTT	CASSGGGAGGGTDTQYF
TRBJ2-3	-	TRBV15	-	TGTGCCACCAGCAGAGATCTGGGCCGTGGCACAGATACGCAGTATTTT	CATSRDLGRGTDTQYF
TRBJ2-3	-	TRBV7-2	-	TGTGCCAGCAGCTTAGAGTGGGGTGGGAATACGCAGTATTTT	CASSLEWGGNTQYF
TRBJ2-7	many	TRBV12-3/TRBV12-4	-	TGTGCCAGCAGTTTAGTGGCAGGGTACGAGCAGTACTTC	CASSLVAGYEQYF
TRBJ1-1	-	TRBV29-1	-	TGCAGCGTTGATTTTTCGGGCTTCCAGAGACGAGCTTTCTTT	CSVDFSGFQRRAFF
TRBJ1-4	-	TRBV6-4	-	TGTGCCAGCAGTGACAATCGAGAGGGTCCGTTTTTT	CASSDNREGPFF
TRBJ2-5	-	TRBV7-7	TRBD1	TGTGCTAGCAGTGGACAGGGAGGGACCCAGTACTTC	CASSGQGGTQYF
TRBJ1-1	many	TRBV3-1	-	TGTGCCAGCAGCCAGGGGGGAGGCACTGAAGCTTTCTTT	CASSQGGGTEAFF
TRBJ1-4	-	TRBV2	TRBD1	TGTGCCAGCAGTGCCGGGACAGGGAATGAAAAACTGTTTTTT	CASSAGTGNEKLFF
TRBJ1-2	many	TRBV5-8	-	TGTGCCAGCAGCGTCACAGCCACCTATGGCTACACCTTC	CASSVTATYGYTF
TRBJ2-3	-	TRBV19	-	TGTGCCAGTAGTATGAGGGAGACTAGCACAGATACGCAGTATTTT	CASSMRETSTDTQYF
TRBJ2-3	many	TRBV4-1	TRBD2	TGCGCCAGCAGCCAAGACGGGACTAGCCTGTCGCAGTATTTT	CASSQDGTSLSQYF
TRBJ1-1	few	TRBV27	-	TGTGCCAGCAGCTCCAGGGGCCCCCTCGACACTGAAGCTTTCTTT	CASSSRGPLDTEAFF
TRBJ2-2	many	TRBV24-1	-	TGTGCCACCAGTGAGTCAGGACGGCAGACCGGGGAGCTGTTTTTT	CATSESGRQTGELFF
TRBJ2-7	many	TRBV6-6	TRBD1	TGTGCCAGCAGTGTCCGACAGGGGATGGCCTACGAGCAGTACTTC	CASSVRQGMAYEQYF
TRBJ2-5	-	TRBV7-3	-	TGTGCTAGCAGCTTTGGTTCGGAGACCCAGTACTTC	CASSFGSETQYF
TRBJ2-3	-	TRBV5-1	-	TGCGCCAGCAGCCAAGAACCCAGACACACAGATACGCAGTATTTT	CASSQEPRHTDTQYF
TRBJ2-1	many	TRBV9	-	TGTGCCAGCACCGGGCGGACTGGGGGTGGCGAGCAGTTCTTC	CASTGRTGGGEQFF
TRBJ1-2	-	TRBV7-2	-	TGTGCCAGCAGCTTAGGGTACACTAACTATGGCTACACCTTC	CASSLGYTNYGYTF
TRBJ2-3	-	TRBV6-1	TRBD2	TGTGCCAGCAGTTTTCTGTCTAGCGGGGGGGCGTCAGATACGCAGTATTTT	CASSFLSSGGASDTQYF
TRBJ1-5	-	TRBV19	-	TGTGCCAGTAGTTCGGACAGCGGGCCCCAGCATTTT	CASSSDSGPQHF